This T cell receptor beta chain emerged from a study of T cells in Graves' hyperthyroidism and ophthalmopathy. V was pared by 0 bases and J by 0 bases, with 9 bases between. This CDR3 has 15 amino acids. Germline V gene lookup returns CDR1 SEHNR and CDR2 FQNEAQ (reference sequence). What was amplified from RNA transcripts were TCR beta CDR3 regions. HTBI primers were used for first-round RT-PCR of the TCR CDR3. MiXCR was run by TCRdb on the multiplex PCR reads, yielding one entry per CDR3 protein. The sample records some 740,000 distinct CDR3 sequences, less than 15% being singletons. This clonotype was seen ten or more times.

The sequenced sample consisted of blood. V and J are TRBV7-9 and TRBJ2-7; tentative D call: TRBD2 (5 bases). The origin of this receptor is a woman between 18 and 30 years old with Graves' hyperthyroidism. The CDR3 spells CASSLAPGSSYEQYF. DNA for the CDR3: TGTGCCAGCAGCTTAGCTCCTGGGAGCTCCTACGAGCAGTACTTC.